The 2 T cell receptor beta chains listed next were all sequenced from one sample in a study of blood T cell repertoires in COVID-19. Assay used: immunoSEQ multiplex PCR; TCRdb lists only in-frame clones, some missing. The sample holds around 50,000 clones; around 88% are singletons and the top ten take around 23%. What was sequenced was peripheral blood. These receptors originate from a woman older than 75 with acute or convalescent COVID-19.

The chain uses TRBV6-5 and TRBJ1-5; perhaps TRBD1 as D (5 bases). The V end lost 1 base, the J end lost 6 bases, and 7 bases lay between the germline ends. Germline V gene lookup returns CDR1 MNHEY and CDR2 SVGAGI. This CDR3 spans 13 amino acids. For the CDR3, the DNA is TGTGCCAGCAGTTACTACCAGGGTCAGCCCCAGCATTTT. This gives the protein CASSYYQGQPQHF.

This CDR3 reads CASSPRVADSPLHF. For the CDR3, the DNA is TGTGCCAGCAGCCCGAGGGTAGCGGATTCACCCCTCCACTTT. This rearrangement joins TRBV9 to TRBJ1-6; no definite D call. The ends were cut back, 4 bases at V and 8 bases at J, with 13 bases in the middle. This CDR3 has 14 residues. Germline values: CDR1 SGDLS, CDR2 YYNGEE.